These T cell receptor beta chains were read from a single sample in a study of cytomegalovirus exposure and HLA in healthy donors. Clones were sequenced by immunoSEQ multiplex PCR, and TCRdb holds only the in-frame ones, with some missing. The table lists tens of thousands of clones, around four fifths of them singletons. The sequencing sample was made of PBMCs. Receptors were obtained from a man aged 30 to 45 in good health and CMV-seronegative. The CDR3 runs from the conserved cysteine through the conserved F or W. The size field is filled for only some rows; it gives once, few, many or a size class.

cdr3_aa | clone_size | v_call | cdr3_length
CASSYARGGENSPLHF | - | TRBV6-5 | 16
CASSLAGSGVTIYF | - | TRBV5-8 | 14
CASSPWSSYEQYF | few | TRBV18 | 13
CASSQTGLSGTEAFF | - | TRBV4-1 | 15
CASSPGDRGRTQPQHF | - | TRBV7-2 | 16
CAISESIRGVSGNTIYF | few | TRBV10-3 | 17
CASSQDLVHTENIQYF | - | TRBV4-2 | 16
CAWSLGQGNTEAFF | once | TRBV30 | 14
CASSLDSWRGNQPQHF | - | TRBV5-6 | 16
CASSFDTFTDEAFF | once | TRBV11-2 | 14
CAWSPPRLSGRVINIQYF | once | TRBV30 | 18
CASSSGSASYNEQFF | - | TRBV27 | 15
CATSGDSGGYEQYF | - | TRBV15 | 14
CSVGSGEGTQYF | few | TRBV29-1 | 12
CASSLDGGARGTQYF | - | TRBV7-7 | 15
CASSLGRLGHEKLFF | - | TRBV5-1 | 15
CAIRTSTGLRYNEQFF | - | TRBV10-3 | 16
CASSSGLTQETQYF | - | TRBV5-6 | 14
CASSRTGGNYGYTF | - | TRBV18 | 14
CASSYRTNQPQHF | - | TRBV6-5 | 13
CASRGLAGGSTDTQYF | - | TRBV27 | 16
CAINRARRQYF | few | TRBV6-1 | 11
CASSLYGQGNTGELFF | - | TRBV5-1 | 16
CASSLSGTRNEKLFF | - | TRBV5-4 | 15
CASSSSRGMFTEAFF | - | TRBV7-8 | 15
CASSTNRGLDEQYF | - | TRBV28 | 14
CASSLDRGTEAFF | few | TRBV7-7 | 13
CASSRGGQGNTEAFF | once | TRBV4-3 | 15
CASSYAAGLNEQYF | - | TRBV6-5 | 14
CASSQRLVSYNEQFF | - | TRBV4-1 | 15
CASSDRSSTDTQYF | - | TRBV6-1 | 14
CASSRALDRVGEKLFF | - | TRBV7-2 | 16
CASSFKRAEKLFF | - | TRBV5-6 | 13
CASSYGGANYGYTF | - | TRBV6-5 | 14
CASSLAFLGGRGRVDTQYF | - | TRBV5-1 | 19
CASSYDFNPGYETQYF | - | TRBV6-5 | 16
CASSVGGTEAFF | - | TRBV18 | 12
CASSPGAGGTDTQYF | - | TRBV11-3 | 15
CASSLGGGPFSGNTIYF | - | TRBV5-6 | 17
CAWSATSGGSKQFF | - | TRBV30 | 14
CASSPIKGKSGQPQHF | - | TRBV7-6 | 16
CASSYVLANEQFF | - | TRBV11-1 | 13